These 8 T cell receptor beta chains came from one sample sequenced in a study of Ad26.COV2.S vaccination and SARS-CoV-2 variants. Treatment in this sample: about 20 received Ad26.COV2.S at low or high dose, single or two shots; five or six received placebo; per-sample allocation not given. Sampling occurred on day 63 after the first vaccine or placebo injection. The repertoire was sequenced with immunoSEQ multiplex PCR; TCRdb's copy has only in-frame clones and lacks some. The data show roughly 250,000 clones, roughly 85% seen once. The sequenced sample was peripheral blood, obtained in a trial of Ad26.COV2.S vaccine versus placebo. Every receptor here comes from a person between 18 and 60 years old who received the Ad26.COV2.S COVID-19 vaccine or a placebo.

This sequence joins TRBV7-3 and TRBJ2-6; D gene uncertain. The length of the CDR3 is 15 residues. Per the germline V gene, CDR1 is SGHTA and CDR2 is FQGTGA. Trimming took 4 bases from V and 1 from J, leaving 8 bases between them. The CDR3 DNA sequence: TGTGCCAGCAGCTCCGCGCGGTCTGGGGCCAACGTCCTGACTTTC. It encodes CASSSARSGANVLTF.

The chain combines TRBV7-9 with TRBJ2-1; TRBD2 matches 7 bases. The CDR3 totals 18 residues. The germline V gene encodes CDR1 SEHNR and CDR2 FQNEAQ (reference sequence). V shed 7 bases and J 5 bases; nucleotides not matched to a gene: 20. CDR3 nucleotide sequence: TGTGCCAGCACCACGAAAGGAGGAGCGGGAAAGGGGCACAATGAGCAGTTCTTC. It specifies CASTTKGGAGKGHNEQFF.

This chain connects TRBV19 to TRBJ1-5; D not certain. V was clipped by 1 base and J by 5 bases, with 27 bases between them. The CDR3 spans 20 residues. The germline CDR1 and CDR2 sequences are LNHDA and SQIVND (reference sequence). The CDR3 nucleotides are TGTGCCAGTAGTATAGGCTTAAGGAGTTTGAACAAAGCAATATATCAGCCCCAGCATTTT. The encoded protein is CASSIGLRSLNKAIYQPQHF.

The chain has TRBV7-9 and TRBJ2-3; D may match TRBD1 or TRBD2 (5 bases each). The CDR3 length is 13 residues. Germline lookup yields CDR1 SEHNR and CDR2 FQNEAQ (reference sequence). Trimming took 4 bases from V and 14 from J, leaving 19 bases between them. The CDR3 region has the DNA TGTGCCAGCAGCTCCAGTCGGGCAGATGGGACGTATTTT. As protein: CASSSSRADGTYF.

The CDR3 DNA sequence: TGTGCCAGTGCAGGGCCACCCTACTACAATGAGCAGTTCTTC. Translated, it gives CASAGPPYYNEQFF. The rearrangement joins TRBV6-5 to TRBJ2-1; D is perhaps TRBD1 (5 bases). The CDR3 loop spans 14 amino acids. CDR1 is MNHEY, CDR2 SVGAGI, per germline. Trimming cost V 9 bases and J 3 bases, with 15 bases left between them.

The J gene is TRBJ2-2, the V gene TRBV7-3; possible D gene TRBD1, 5 bases. The CDR3 is made up of 16 amino acids. Germline lookup yields CDR1 SGHTA and CDR2 FQGTGA. Deletions cut 5 bases from V and 0 bases from J, with 13 bases between. The CDR3 DNA reads as TGTGCCAGCAGCCCACAGGCGTTCGCGAACACCGGGGAGCTGTTTTTT. The encoded protein is CASSPQAFANTGELFF.

The V gene is TRBV9, the J gene TRBJ1-2; unclear D gene. Germline V gene lookup returns CDR1 SGDLS and CDR2 YYNGEE. The CDR3 has 14 residues. Trimming removed 0 bases at V and 0 bases at J, with 6 bases between. The CDR3 bases are TGTGCCAGCAGCGTAGACCAAGCTAACTATGGCTACACCTTC. It specifies CASSVDQANYGYTF. Variable domain in full (rest from reference TRBV9 and TRBJ1-2): DSGVTQTPKHLITATGQRVTLRCSPRSGDLSVYWYQQSLDQGLQFLIQYYNGEERAKGNILERFSAQQFPDLHSELNLSSLELGDSALYFCASSVDQANYGYTFGSGTRLTVV.

V is TRBV30 and J is TRBJ1-5; possible D gene TRBD1, 6 bases. Germline CDR1 GTSNPN, CDR2 SVGIG (reference sequence). V was clipped by 1 base and J by 7 bases, with 14 bases between them. The CDR3 contains 14 residues. The CDR3, as DNA: TGTGCCTGGAGTGGAGGGGGACGGGGCCAGCCCCAGCATTTT. It codes for CAWSGGGRGQPQHF.